This T cell receptor (beta chain) came from a study of liver allograft versus peripheral blood T cells. Study-level information: T cell receptor repertoires in transplanted livers were compared with those in recipients' peripheral blood.

Ten or more counts support this clonotype. TCRdb itself ran the reads through MiXCR, one entry per CDR3 protein. The repertoire holds 2,800 or so distinct CDR3 sequences, with roughly 15% as singletons. J lost 1 base, V lost 5 bases, and 9 bases had no gene match. The germline V gene encodes CDR1 SGHDN and CDR2 FVKESK. CDR3 length equals 17 residues. This TCR was sampled from a human patient who had a liver transplant. Some T cells may be the graft donor's. The J gene is TRBJ2-1, the V gene TRBV14; 9 nucleotides agree with TRBD2. This CDR3 reads CASSGEGREGSYNEQFF. CDR3 nucleotides: TGTGCCAGCAGCGGAGAGGGGCGGGAGGGGTCCTACAATGAGCAGTTCTTC.